The sequence of this T cell receptor beta chain was determined in a study of T cell responses to AZD1222 COVID-19 vaccine (dated by TCRdb to the early 2020s). Looking at the study overall: AZD1222 recipients with second doses at about 4 weeks or about 12 weeks were pooled, because spike-specific TCR depth and breadth did not differ between schedules. A total of over 230 trial participants underwent TCR sequencing, of whom around 200 received two doses of AZD1222 and some 26 received two doses of the MenACWY control vaccine. Trial participants were enrolled by age into subgroups of 18-55, 56-69 and 70-plus years, and roughly 150, 30 and 60 TCR-sequenced participants, respectively, were included in these subgroups. The study at large found these results: The 56-69-year group was small, and its depth increase did not reach significance, likely because of low power. After two AZD1222 doses, spike-specific TCR breadth and depth were significantly higher than at day 0 and than in MenACWY recipients. Conclusions about previously exposed vaccinees are limited, since just five to seven AZD1222 recipients were seropositive for SARS-CoV-2 at baseline. Participants were mostly white British, with more females than males. The authors suggested clonal diversity may have been underestimated. Because no samples from the day 14 peak response were available, repertoires could be characterized only after the peak T cell response. Nearly half of unique spike-specific TCRs reportedly recognized epitopes outside regions mutated in the B.1.351 and B.1.1.7 variants. The whole spike protein was spanned by vaccine-associated CD4 TCRs, and dominant responses were seen in regions 160-218 and 743-854.

Reading the label with the study, this specimen's time point is: baseline before first vaccination. Vaccinee samples were obtained from the UK trials COV001 and COV002, which included a single-blind randomized controlled phase 2/3 trial of AZD1222 (ChAdOx1 nCoV-19) in healthy adults. For TCRbeta chain sequencing, PBMC samples were collected from trial participants at day 0 and at day 28 after the second dose. The CDR3 regions of human TCRbeta chains were analyzed by immunosequencing. For the original study's pipeline: TCRs in the repertoires were compared against a reference library of SARS-CoV-2-specific TCRs that had been generated with the MIRA antigen-specificity platform. Breadth was defined as the fraction of unique TCRs that were SARS-CoV-2-associated. Depth was defined as the fraction of total T cells that were SARS-CoV-2-associated. Each spike-specific TCR was assigned to its reactive spike region and to a CD4 or CD8 class using the MIRA data. Log10-transformed breadth and depth values were compared by one-way ANOVA with Sidak's multiple comparisons tests. In its TCRdb copy, this immuneACCESS table keeps in-frame sequences only and misses some clones. Where compared with another copy, unresolved V genes explain less than half of these, and the others have no known cause. The V and J calls and the clone size are those of that table, but D and trimming were determined from the DNA. The table for this sample lists some 110,000 clones; 88% of them were counted only once. Clones ranked in the top ten supply about 4.7% of the sample.

Worth noting for this clone: Its cognate antigen has yet to be identified. Within one base of it there is no much larger clone, and no base qualities were kept.

The trim is 0 bases for V and 1 base for J, with a gap of 9 bases between the germline ends. Via the germline V gene, CDR1 is LGHNA and CDR2 YSLEER. The CDR3 covers 15 residues, taking in both the cysteine and the phenylalanine. The kept DNA is CDR3 alone, 45 bases in frame from the first base. This sequence uses TRBV4-3 and TRBJ2-5, with TRBD2 tentatively as D gene (5 bases match). This clonotype was sampled from an adult in good health. The material was peripheral blood, obtained on day 0 of AZD1222 vaccination. CDR3 region: CASSQERGFQETQYF. The nucleotide sequence is TGCGCCAGCAGCCAAGAACGGGGTTTCCAAGAGACCCAGTACTTC.